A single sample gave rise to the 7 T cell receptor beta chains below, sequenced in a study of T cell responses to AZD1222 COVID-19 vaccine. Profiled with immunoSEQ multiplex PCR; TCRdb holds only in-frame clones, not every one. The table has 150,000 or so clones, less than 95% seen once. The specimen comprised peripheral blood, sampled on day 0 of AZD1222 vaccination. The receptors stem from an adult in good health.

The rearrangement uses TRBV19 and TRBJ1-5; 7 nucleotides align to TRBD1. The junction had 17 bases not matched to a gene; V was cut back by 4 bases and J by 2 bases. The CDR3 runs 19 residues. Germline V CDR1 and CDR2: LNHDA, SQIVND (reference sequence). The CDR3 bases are TGTGCCAGTAGTAGCCGGGGACAGTCCCTACGGGTTGGCAATCAGCCCCAGCATTTT. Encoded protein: CASSSRGQSLRVGNQPQHF.

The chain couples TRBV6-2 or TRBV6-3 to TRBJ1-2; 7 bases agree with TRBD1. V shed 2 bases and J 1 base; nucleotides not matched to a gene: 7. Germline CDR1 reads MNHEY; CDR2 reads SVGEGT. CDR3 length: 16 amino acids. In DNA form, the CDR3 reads TGTGCCAGCAGTTACCCGCGGGACAGTTTTAACTATGGCTACACCTTC. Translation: CASSYPRDSFNYGYTF.

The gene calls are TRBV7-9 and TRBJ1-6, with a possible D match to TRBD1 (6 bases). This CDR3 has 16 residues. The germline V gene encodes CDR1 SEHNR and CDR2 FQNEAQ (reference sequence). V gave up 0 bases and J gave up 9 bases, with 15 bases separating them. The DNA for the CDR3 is TGTGCCAGCAGCTTAGCCCTACAGGGTCCTGCTTCACCCCTCCACTTT. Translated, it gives CASSLALQGPASPLHF.

CDR3 in amino acids: CASSLQGMVANEKLFF. Here the CDR3 DNA reads TGCGCCAGCAGCTTGCAGGGTATGGTGGCTAATGAAAAACTGTTTTTT. The V call is TRBV5-1, the J call TRBJ1-4; D possibly corresponds to TRBD1 (5 bases). V lost 1 base and J 3 bases, leaving 13 bases between the germline ends. Germline V gives CDR1 SGHRS, CDR2 YFSETQ. This CDR3 contains 16 residues.

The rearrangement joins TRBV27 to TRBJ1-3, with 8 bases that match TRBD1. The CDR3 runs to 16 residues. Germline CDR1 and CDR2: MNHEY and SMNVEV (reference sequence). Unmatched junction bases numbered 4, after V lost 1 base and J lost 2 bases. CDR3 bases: TGTGCCAGCAGTTTATTGCCGACAGGGGCTGGAAACACCATATATTTT. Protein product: CASSLLPTGAGNTIYF.

CDR3 DNA sequence: TGTGCCAGCAGCCCCGGAAGGAACTATGGCTACACCTTC. It codes for CASSPGRNYGYTF. This chain uses TRBV14 with TRBJ1-2; D gene unclear. The germline gives CDR1 SGHDN, CDR2 FVKESK. V gave up 4 bases and J gave up 2 bases, with 8 bases separating them. The CDR3 sequence is 13 residues long.

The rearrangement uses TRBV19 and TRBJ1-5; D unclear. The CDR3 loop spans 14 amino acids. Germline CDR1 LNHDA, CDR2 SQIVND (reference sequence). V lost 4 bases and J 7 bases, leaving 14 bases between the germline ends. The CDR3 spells CASSTQQSGQPQHF. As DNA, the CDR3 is TGTGCCAGTAGTACACAGCAGTCAGGACAGCCCCAGCATTTT.